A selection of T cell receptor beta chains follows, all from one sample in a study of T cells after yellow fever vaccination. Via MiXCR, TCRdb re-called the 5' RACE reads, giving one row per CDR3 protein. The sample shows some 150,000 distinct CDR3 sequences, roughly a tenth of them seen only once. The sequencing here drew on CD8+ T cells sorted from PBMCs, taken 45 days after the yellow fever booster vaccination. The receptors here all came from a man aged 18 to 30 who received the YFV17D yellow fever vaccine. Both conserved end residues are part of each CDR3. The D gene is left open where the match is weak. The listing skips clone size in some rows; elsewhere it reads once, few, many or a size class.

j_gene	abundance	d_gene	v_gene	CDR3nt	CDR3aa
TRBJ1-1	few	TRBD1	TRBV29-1	TGCAGCGTTGAGGGACAGAGCACTGAAGCTTTCTTT	CSVEGQSTEAFF
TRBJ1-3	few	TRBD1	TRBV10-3	TGTGCCATCAGTGAGGGACAGGGGGCTACTGGAAACACCATATATTTT	CAISEGQGATGNTIYF
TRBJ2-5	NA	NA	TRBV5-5	TGTGCCAGCAGCGTGGACGGAACCTTTCAAGAGACCCAGTACTTC	CASSVDGTFQETQYF
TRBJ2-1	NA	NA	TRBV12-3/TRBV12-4	TGTGCCAGCAGTTGGGCCAACGGGCAGTTCTTC	CASSWANGQFF
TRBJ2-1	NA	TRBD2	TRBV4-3	TGCGCCAGCAGCCAAGATCATCCCCTAGCGGTCTATGAGCAGTTCTTC	CASSQDHPLAVYEQFF
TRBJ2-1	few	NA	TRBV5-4	TGTGCCAGCAGCTTGGATAGTGAGCAGTTCTTC	CASSLDSEQFF
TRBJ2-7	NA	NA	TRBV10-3	TGTGCCATCAGTGGGGACGACTCCTACGAGCAGTACTTC	CAISGDDSYEQYF
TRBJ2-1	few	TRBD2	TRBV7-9	TGTGCCAGCAGCTTAAAGGGTGATCTAGCGGGGTACAATGAGCAGTTCTTC	CASSLKGDLAGYNEQFF
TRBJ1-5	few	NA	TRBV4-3	TGCGCCAGCAGCTCCTCCGCACGCAATCAGCCCCAGCATTTT	CASSSSARNQPQHF
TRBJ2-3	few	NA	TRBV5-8	TGTGCCGTACTGGAGTTGGCAGATACGCAGTATTTT	CAVLELADTQYF
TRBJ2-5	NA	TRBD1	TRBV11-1	TGTGCCAGCAGCTTAGTGGACAGGGAGGTGGAGACCCAGTACTTC	CASSLVDREVETQYF
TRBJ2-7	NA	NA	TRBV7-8	TGTGCCAGCAGCCGGGGACGCGACGAGCAGTACTTC	CASSRGRDEQYF
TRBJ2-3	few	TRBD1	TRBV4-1	TGCGCCAGCAGCCAGAGACAGGGCGTAGATACGCAGTATTTT	CASSQRQGVDTQYF
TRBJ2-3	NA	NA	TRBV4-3	TGCGCCAGCAGCCAATCGACAGGTAGCACAGATACGCAGTATTTT	CASSQSTGSTDTQYF
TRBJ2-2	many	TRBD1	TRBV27	TGTGCCAGCACCCCGGACAGGCCGAACACCGGGGAGCTGTTTTTT	CASTPDRPNTGELFF
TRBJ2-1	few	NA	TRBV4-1	TGCGCCAGCAGCCAAGTGCTGCGGGGATCTTTGTACAATGAGCAGTTCTTC	CASSQVLRGSLYNEQFF
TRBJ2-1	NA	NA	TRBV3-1	TGTGCCAGCAGCCATCCGAGCTCCTACAATGAGCAGTTCTTC	CASSHPSSYNEQFF
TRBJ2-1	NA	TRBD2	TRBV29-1	TGCAGCGTTTCAGGGACTAGTCCTTCCTACAATGAGCAGTTCTTC	CSVSGTSPSYNEQFF
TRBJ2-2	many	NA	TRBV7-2	TGTGCCAGCAGCTTACTCGGACCGGCCGGGGAGCTGTTTTTT	CASSLLGPAGELFF
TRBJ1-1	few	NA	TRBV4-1	TGCGCCAGCAGCCAGCTGACAGAGATGAACACTGAAGCTTTCTTT	CASSQLTEMNTEAFF
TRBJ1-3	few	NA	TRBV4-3	TGCGCCAGCAGCGAGGACAGCCTCTCTGGAAACACCATATATTTT	CASSEDSLSGNTIYF
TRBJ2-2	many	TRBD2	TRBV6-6	TGTGCCAGCAGTAAAGGACTAGCGGCGAACACCGGGGAGCTGTTTTTT	CASSKGLAANTGELFF
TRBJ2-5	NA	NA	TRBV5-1	TGCGCCAGCAGCTTGGCCCTAAGGGGGGAAGGAGAGACCCAGTACTTC	CASSLALRGEGETQYF
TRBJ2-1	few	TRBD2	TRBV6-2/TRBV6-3	TGTGCCAGCAGCCTAGCGGGGGCGGGGAAGGAGCAGTTCTTC	CASSLAGAGKEQFF
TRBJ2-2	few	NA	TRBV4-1	TGCGCCAGCAGCCCCTTGGGGCAGCAGAACACCGGGGAGCTGTTTTTT	CASSPLGQQNTGELFF
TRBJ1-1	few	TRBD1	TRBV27	TGTGCCAGCAGTTTATTTATGACAGGGGATCTGAACACTGAAGCTTTCTTT	CASSLFMTGDLNTEAFF
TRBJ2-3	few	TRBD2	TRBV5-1	TGCGCCAGCAGCCCGAGCGGGGGGCTCACAGATACGCAGTATTTT	CASSPSGGLTDTQYF
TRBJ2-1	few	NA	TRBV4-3	TGCGCCAGCAGCCAAGATTTAAACAGGGAGAACAGTGAGCAGTTCTTC	CASSQDLNRENSEQFF
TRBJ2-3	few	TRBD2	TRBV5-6	TGTGCCAGCAGCGGCTTCGGGGTAGCGGGGCCTTCGATCACAGATACGCAGTATTTT	CASSGFGVAGPSITDTQYF
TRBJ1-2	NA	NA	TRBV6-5	TGTGCCAGCAGTTACTCGGAGGAATTAGACTATGGCTACACCTTC	CASSYSEELDYGYTF
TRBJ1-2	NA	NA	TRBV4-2	TGTGCCAGCAGCCAAGGGACAGAGGCTAACTATGGCTACACCTTC	CASSQGTEANYGYTF
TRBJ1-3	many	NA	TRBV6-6	TGTGCCAGCACCTATCAGGACTCTGGAAACACCATATATTTT	CASTYQDSGNTIYF
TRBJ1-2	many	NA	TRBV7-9	TGTGCCAGCAGCTATCGTATAGAGACCTACTATGGCTACACCTTC	CASSYRIETYYGYTF
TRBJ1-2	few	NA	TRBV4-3	TGCGCCAGCAGCCAAGAATGGACATCTGCTAACTATGGCTACACCTTC	CASSQEWTSANYGYTF
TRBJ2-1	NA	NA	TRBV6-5	TGTGCCAGCAGTTACTCGGAGGGGGGGCCGTTGTACAATGAGCAGTTCTTC	CASSYSEGGPLYNEQFF
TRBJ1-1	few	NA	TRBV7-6	TGTGCCAGCAGCCCCGGCCGGGGGAACACTGAAGCTTTCTTT	CASSPGRGNTEAFF
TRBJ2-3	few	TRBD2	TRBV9	TGTGCCAGCAGCACAAGCGGGGTAAGCACAGATACGCAGTATTTT	CASSTSGVSTDTQYF
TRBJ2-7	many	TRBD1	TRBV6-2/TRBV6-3	TGTGCCAGCAGCCTGACAGGGCACGAGCAGTACTTC	CASSLTGHEQYF
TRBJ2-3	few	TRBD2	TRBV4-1	TGCGCCAGCAGCGCACGGACTAGCGGGGTTACAGATACGCAGTATTTT	CASSARTSGVTDTQYF
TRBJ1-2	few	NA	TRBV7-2	TGTGCCAGCAGCTTATCGACGGCTCAGGCCGCGGGCTACACCTTC	CASSLSTAQAAGYTF
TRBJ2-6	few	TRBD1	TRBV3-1	TGTGCCAGCAGACAAGGTAACAGGGGCGCTGGGGCCAACGTCCTGACTTTC	CASRQGNRGAGANVLTF
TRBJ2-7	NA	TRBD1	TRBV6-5	TGTGCCAGCAGCCTAGGACAGGGGGGTTACTACGAGCAGTACTTC	CASSLGQGGYYEQYF
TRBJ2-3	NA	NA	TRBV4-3	TGCGCCAGCAGCCAGTCCGAAGGAGGGGGGAGAGGGTATACGCAGTATTTT	CASSQSEGGGRGYTQYF
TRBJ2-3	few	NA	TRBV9	TGTGCCAGCAGCGGGGGACTTCTTGCAGATACGCAGTATTTT	CASSGGLLADTQYF
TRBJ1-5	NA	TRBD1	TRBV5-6	TGTGCCAGCAGCTTCGTGACAGGGGAACAGCCCCAGCATTTT	CASSFVTGEQPQHF
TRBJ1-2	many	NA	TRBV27	TGTGCCAGCAGTTTCGGGGACAACTCGTACGGCTACACCTTC	CASSFGDNSYGYTF
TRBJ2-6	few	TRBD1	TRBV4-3	TGCGCCAGCAGCCAAGTGGACAGGGCTACCCCAGGAGGGGCCAACGTCCTGACTTTC	CASSQVDRATPGGANVLTF
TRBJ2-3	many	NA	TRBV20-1	TGCAGTCCCCGGGACAAAACTGACTATACGCAGTATTTT	CSPRDKTDYTQYF
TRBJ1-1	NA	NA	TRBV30	TGTGCCTGGAGGACAGCCACTGAAGCTTTCTTT	CAWRTATEAFF
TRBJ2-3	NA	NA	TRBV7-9	TGTGCCAGCAGCTTAGTCGGACTCCTCACAGATACGCAGTATTTT	CASSLVGLLTDTQYF
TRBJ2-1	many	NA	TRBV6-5	TGTGCCAGCAGTCCGTCACAGGGAATTGAGCAGTTCTTC	CASSPSQGIEQFF
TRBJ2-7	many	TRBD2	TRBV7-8	TGTGCCAGCAGCCCGGGGCCCAGCGGGGGGGCGGGGCAGTACTTC	CASSPGPSGGAGQYF
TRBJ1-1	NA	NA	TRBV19	TGTGCCAGTAGTATCGGGGTGATGGGAACTGAAGCTTTCTTT	CASSIGVMGTEAFF
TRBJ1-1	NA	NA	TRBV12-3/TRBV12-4	TGTGCCAGCAGTTTCTCGCGGGAGGGAGGGGACGAAGCTTTCTTT	CASSFSREGGDEAFF
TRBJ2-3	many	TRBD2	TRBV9	TGTGCCAGCAGCGTGGTAGCGGGGAGCACAGATACGCAGTATTTT	CASSVVAGSTDTQYF
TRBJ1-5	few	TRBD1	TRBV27	TGTGCCAGCAGGAGGACAGGCAGTAATCAGCCCCAGCATTTT	CASRRTGSNQPQHF
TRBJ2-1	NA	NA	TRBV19	TGTGCCAGTAGTATCTCCGCAGGCAATGAGCAGTTCTTC	CASSISAGNEQFF
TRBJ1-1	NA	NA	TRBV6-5	TGTGTCTCCTACGCTCCAGGCACTGAAGCTTTCTTT	CVSYAPGTEAFF